Following are 6 T cell receptor beta chains from one sample sequenced in a study of CD8 T cells in ankylosing spondylitis (dated by TCRdb to between 2016 and 2019). The library was prepared using 5' RACE. Sequenced using an Illumina HiSeq 2500. TCRdb reprocessed the public reads (quality trimming at Q25 with fastp, clone calling with MiXCR) and kept in-frame beta chains. Rows are unified per CDR3 protein, each entry keeping the most common DNA and genes. Counted in this sample were 200,000 to 250,000 distinct CDR3 sequences; approximately 24% of them appeared once. The ten largest account for just over 6.5% of the sample. The sequenced sample consisted of blood, either unsorted or a sorted T cell fraction (not recorded which). These receptors were obtained from a male donor with ankylosing spondylitis or in good health (not recorded which).

V and J are TRBV5-6 and TRBJ2-7; unclear D gene. Trimming cost V 0 bases and J 6 bases, with 7 bases left between them. CDR3 length equals 12 residues. The germline V gene encodes CDR1 SGHDT and CDR2 YYEEEE. As DNA, the CDR3 is TGTGCCAGCAGCTTGGGGACGGGCGAGCAGTACTTC. Encoded protein: CASSLGTGEQYF. Variable domain in full (rest from reference TRBV5-6 and TRBJ2-7): DAGVTQSPTHLIKTRGQQVTLRCSPKSGHDTVSWYQQALGQGPQFIFQYYEEEERQRGNFPDRFSGHQFPNYSSELNVNALLLGDSALYLCASSLGTGEQYFGPGTRLTVT.

This clonotype was detected many times. The chain employs TRBV4-2 and TRBJ2-3; TRBD2 matches at 10 bases. There are 17 residues in the CDR3. The V gene end was trimmed by 3 bases and the J gene end by 8 bases; junction bases not matched to a gene: 14. The germline CDR1 and CDR2 sequences are LGHNA and YNFKEQ. The CDR3, as DNA: TGTGCCAGCAGCCATGGGCTAGCGGGAGCAACCAGCGGTACGCAGTATTTT. Translation gives CASSHGLAGATSGTQYF.

The chain joins TRBV11-2 to TRBJ2-7, with 13 bases aligning to TRBD2. The CDR3 runs to 16 residues. V was pared by 5 bases and J by 3 bases, with 7 bases of the junction left unmatched. Per germline, CDR1 SGHAT and CDR2 FQNNGV. The CDR3, as DNA: TGTGCCAGCAGCCCCACCGGGACTAGCGGGATCTACGAGCAGTACTTC. It yields the protein CASSPTGTSGIYEQYF. Full variable domain (missing parts from reference TRBV11-2 and TRBJ2-7): EAGVAQSPRYKIIEKRQSVAFWCNPISGHATLYWYQQILGQGPKLLIQFQNNGVVDDSQLPKDRFSAERLKGVDSTLKIQPAKLEDSAVYLCASSPTGTSGIYEQYFGPGTRLTVT.

This chain links TRBV7-3 with TRBJ1-6; D is unresolved. The V and J ends lost 0 bases and 0 bases respectively, with 6 bases between them. The germline CDR1 and CDR2 sequences are SGHTA and FQGTGA. The CDR3 has 16 amino acids. CDR3 coding DNA: TGTGCCAGCAGCTTAACGGGGAGCTCCTATAATTCACCCCTCCACTTT. This encodes CASSLTGSSYNSPLHF.

About this clonotype: A much larger clone lies a single base off, so this may be a read error. Because the CDR3 is missing its conserved closing phenylalanine or tryptophan, this is likely a read error. The chain links TRBV20-1 to TRBJ2-3; 13 positions agree with TRBD2. Trimming removed 7 bases from V and 5 bases from J; junction bases left unmatched: 9. Germline CDR1 DFQATT, CDR2 SNEGSKA (reference sequence). CDR3 length: 15 amino acids. The DNA for the CDR3 is TGCAGTGTATCGGGACTAGCGGGACGGGAAGATACGCAGTATCTT. It yields the protein CSVSGLAGREDTQYL.

This clonotype was counted at least ten times. J is TRBJ1-1 and V is TRBV29-1; tentative D call: TRBD1 (5 bases). The length of the CDR3 is 14 residues. The germline V gene has CDR1 SQVTM and CDR2 ANQGSEA. V was trimmed by 3 bases and J by 4 bases, leaving 15 bases between them. The DNA of the CDR3 is TGCAGCGTTGAGGGGGGTAATGGGTTCACTGAAGCTTTCTTT. Translation: CSVEGGNGFTEAFF.